This T cell receptor (beta chain) was found in a study of blood T cell repertoires in COVID-19. The germline V gene has CDR1 SGHNT and CDR2 YYREEE (reference sequence). V gave up 4 bases and J gave up 7 bases; unmatched junction bases: 3. The CDR3 spans 14 residues. Sequenced by immunoSEQ multiplex PCR; TCRdb stores in-frame clones only, minus some. The sample holds around 210,000 clones, about 78% seen once. The receptor's source is a woman aged 70-85 years with acute or convalescent COVID-19. Sequences were obtained from peripheral blood. The chain uses TRBV5-4 and TRBJ1-6; TRBD1 agrees at 9 bases. The CDR3 spells CASSAGQGNSPLHF. The CDR3 DNA is TGTGCCAGCAGCGCGGGACAGGGAAATTCACCCCTCCACTTT.